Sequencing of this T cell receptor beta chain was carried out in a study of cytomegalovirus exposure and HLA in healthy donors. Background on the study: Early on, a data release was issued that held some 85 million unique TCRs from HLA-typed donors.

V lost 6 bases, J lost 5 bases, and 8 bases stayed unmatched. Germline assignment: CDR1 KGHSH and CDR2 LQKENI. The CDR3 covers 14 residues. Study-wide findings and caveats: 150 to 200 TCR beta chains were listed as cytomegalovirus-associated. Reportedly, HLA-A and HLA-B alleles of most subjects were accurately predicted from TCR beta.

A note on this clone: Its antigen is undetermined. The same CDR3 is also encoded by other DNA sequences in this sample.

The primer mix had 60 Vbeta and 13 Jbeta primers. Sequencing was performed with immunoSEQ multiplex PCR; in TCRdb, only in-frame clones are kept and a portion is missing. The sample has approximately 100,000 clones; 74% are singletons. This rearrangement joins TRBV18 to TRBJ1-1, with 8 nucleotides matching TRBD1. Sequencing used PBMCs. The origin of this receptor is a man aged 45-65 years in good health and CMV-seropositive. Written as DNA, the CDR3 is TGTGCCAGCTCGCCAGACAGGGGAAATACTGAAGCTTTCTTT. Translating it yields CASSPDRGNTEAFF.